This T cell receptor beta chain was observed in a study of OX40 agonist ivuxolimab in advanced cancers. Study context: Cancers in dose escalation were hepatocellular, melanoma, renal cell and head and neck. Study conclusions and caveats: Compared with CD4+, CD8+ T cells on average had more expanded clones. Both blood CD4+ and CD8+ T cells showed clonal growth by week 6 at 0.1 to 3.0 mg/kg.

With respect to this clone: The antigen is undetermined.

Patients were excluded for autoimmune disease history or systemic immunosuppression. The CDR3 covers 15 residues. Trimming removed 3 bases from V and 2 bases from J; junction bases left unmatched: 4. Germline assignment: CDR1 SGHVS and CDR2 FNYEAQ. TCRdb keeps only in-frame clones here, not all; method: immunoSEQ multiplex PCR. The table shows about 79,000 clones, with approximately 90% occurring only once. Sequenced material: CD4+ or CD8+ T cells sorted from blood, taken in a trial of the OX40 agonist ivuxolimab. This receptor was taken from an adult with an advanced solid tumor such as melanoma, head and neck, liver or kidney cancer. The chain uses TRBV7-6 and TRBJ2-1; 7 bases are a match to TRBD1. In nucleotides, the CDR3 is TGTGCCAGCAGCTTCGAGACAGGGCCCTACAATGAGCAGTTCTTC. This gives the protein CASSFETGPYNEQFF.